The entry below describes one T cell receptor beta chain. Its matching antigen is unknown. This record belongs to a study of vaccination and CD4 T cells after COVID-19. Study as a whole: In culture, cells were exposed to overlapping spike peptides from SARS-CoV-2, HCoV-NL63, HCoV-OC43 and HCoV-229E.

Treatment indicated: roughly 10-day PBMC culture with coronavirus spike peptide pools or control peptides (ViraFEST assay). Cultured CD4+ T-cell DNA underwent Oncomine TCR Beta short-read sequencing. TCRdb analysed the PCR reads with MiXCR anew, one entry per CDR3 protein. Among around 17,000 distinct CDR3 sequences listed, around half were seen once. Germline values: CDR1 MNHEY, CDR2 SVGEGT. CDR3 size: 13 residues. The V and J ends lost 2 bases and 3 bases respectively, with 7 bases between them. This sequence originates from a human donor who had recovered from COVID-19. The specimen comprised CD4+ T cells from blood, cultured in vitro, sampled before SARS-CoV-2 vaccination. The chain joins TRBV6-2 or TRBV6-3 to TRBJ2-5, with D perhaps TRBD2 (5 bases). The CDR3 nucleotides read TGTGCCAGCAGTTACGTCGGGAAAGAGACCCAGTACTTC. Encoded protein: CASSYVGKETQYF.